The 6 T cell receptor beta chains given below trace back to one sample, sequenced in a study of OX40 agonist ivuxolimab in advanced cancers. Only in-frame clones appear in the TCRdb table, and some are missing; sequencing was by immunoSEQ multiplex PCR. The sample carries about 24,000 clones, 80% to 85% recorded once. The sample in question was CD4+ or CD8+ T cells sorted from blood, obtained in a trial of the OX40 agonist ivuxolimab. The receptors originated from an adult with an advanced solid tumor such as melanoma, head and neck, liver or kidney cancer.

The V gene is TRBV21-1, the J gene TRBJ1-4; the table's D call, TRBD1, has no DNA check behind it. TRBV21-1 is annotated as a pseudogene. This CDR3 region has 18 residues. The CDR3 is CASSKGSDSRSTNEKLFF. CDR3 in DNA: TGTGCCAGCAGCAAAGGGTCTGACAGCCGATCAACTAATGAAAAACTGTTTTTT.

This CDR3 reads CASSLDRSSSYEQYF. CDR3 DNA sequence: TGTGCCAGCAGCCTCGACAGGTCTAGTTCCTACGAGCAGTACTTC. The chain carries TRBV11-1 and TRBJ2-7; D might be TRBD1 (6 bases). V was clipped by 5 bases and J by 1 base, with 15 bases between them. From germline, CDR1 is SGHAT and CDR2 FQDESV (reference sequence). The CDR3 spans 15 residues.

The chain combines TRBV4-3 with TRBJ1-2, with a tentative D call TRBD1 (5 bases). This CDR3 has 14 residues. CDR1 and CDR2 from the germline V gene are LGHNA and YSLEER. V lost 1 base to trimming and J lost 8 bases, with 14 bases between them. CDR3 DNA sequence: TGCGCCAGCAGCCAAGCCCCCCAGGGTGGCGGCTACACCTTC. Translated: CASSQAPQGGGYTF.

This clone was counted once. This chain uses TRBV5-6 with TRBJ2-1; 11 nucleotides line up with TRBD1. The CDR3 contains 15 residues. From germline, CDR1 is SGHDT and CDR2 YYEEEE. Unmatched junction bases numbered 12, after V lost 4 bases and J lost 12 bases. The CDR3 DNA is TGTGCCAGCAGCACCCGGACAGGGGGCGGGCTTCGGCAGTTCTTC. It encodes CASSTRTGGGLRQFF.

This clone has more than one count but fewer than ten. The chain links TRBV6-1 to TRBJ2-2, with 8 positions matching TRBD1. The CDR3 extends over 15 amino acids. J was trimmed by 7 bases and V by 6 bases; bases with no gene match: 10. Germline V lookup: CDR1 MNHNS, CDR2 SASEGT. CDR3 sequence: CASSPWTGTGGELFF. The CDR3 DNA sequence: TGTGCCAGCAGCCCATGGACAGGGACGGGCGGGGAGCTGTTTTTT.

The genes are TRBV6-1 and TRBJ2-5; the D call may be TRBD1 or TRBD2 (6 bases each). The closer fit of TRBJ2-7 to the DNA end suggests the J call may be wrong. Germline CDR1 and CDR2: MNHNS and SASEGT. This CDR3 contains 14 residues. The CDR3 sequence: CASSEGPGAYEQYF. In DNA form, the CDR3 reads TGTGCCAGCAGTGAAGGTCCGGGGGCTTACGAGCAGTACTTC.